This T cell receptor beta chain was captured in a study of shared clonotypes between healthy human individuals. The CDR3 runs 16 residues. Germline V gives CDR1 SGHRS, CDR2 YFSETQ. Germline trimming cut 4 bases from V and 6 bases from J; bases unmatched to any gene: 13. Findings and limits, study-wide: Represented diversity, genetic and exposure-history alike, was limited by few donors.

Study processing details: Filtering differed for immunoSEQ, which gave only junction sequences without quality scores. TCRdb's table, derived via immunoSEQ multiplex PCR, lists solely in-frame clones and lacks some. The V and J calls and the clone size are those of that table, but D and trimming were determined from the DNA. The profile covers some 2.3 million clones, with about 92% appearing a single time and approximately 0.4% taken by the ten largest. In this sample, this clone turned up once. The antigen is unknown. Input material: naive CD4+ T cells from PBMCs. The sample's subset: CD45RA+ positively selected. The V call is TRBV5-1, the J call TRBJ2-3; TRBD2 matches 8 bases. This clonotype was obtained from a man in his late teens or twenties in good health. Some clones in this sample may be carry-over from other donors' samples. DNA for the CDR3: TGCGCCAGCAGCCGTTACCGAGCGGGAGTTCTCGATACGCAGTATTTT. It encodes CASSRYRAGVLDTQYF.